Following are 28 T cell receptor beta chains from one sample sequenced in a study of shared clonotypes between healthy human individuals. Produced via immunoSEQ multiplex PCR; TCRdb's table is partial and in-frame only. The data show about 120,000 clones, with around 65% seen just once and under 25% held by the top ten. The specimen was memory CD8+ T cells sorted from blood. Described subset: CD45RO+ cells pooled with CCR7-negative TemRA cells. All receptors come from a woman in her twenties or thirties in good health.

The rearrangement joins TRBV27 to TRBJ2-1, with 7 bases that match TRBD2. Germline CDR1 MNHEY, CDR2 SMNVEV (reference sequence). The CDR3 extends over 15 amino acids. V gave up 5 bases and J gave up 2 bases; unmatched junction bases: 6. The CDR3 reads CASSPSGRTYNEQFF. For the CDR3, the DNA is TGTGCCAGCAGTCCTAGCGGACGAACCTACAATGAGCAGTTCTTC.

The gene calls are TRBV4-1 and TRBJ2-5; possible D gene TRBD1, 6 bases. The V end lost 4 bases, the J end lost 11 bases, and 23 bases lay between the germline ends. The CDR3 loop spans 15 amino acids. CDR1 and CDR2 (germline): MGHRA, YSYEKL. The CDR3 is CASSPLRGTTREQYF. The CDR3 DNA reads TGCGCCAGCAGCCCTCTCAGGGGAACTACGAGGGAGCAGTACTTC.

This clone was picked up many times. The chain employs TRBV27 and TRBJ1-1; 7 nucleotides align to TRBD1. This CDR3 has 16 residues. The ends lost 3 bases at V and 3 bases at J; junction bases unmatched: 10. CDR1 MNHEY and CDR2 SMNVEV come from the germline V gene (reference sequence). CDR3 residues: CASSFDRERLDTEAFF. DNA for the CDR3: TGTGCCAGCAGTTTCGACAGGGAGAGATTAGACACTGAAGCTTTCTTT.

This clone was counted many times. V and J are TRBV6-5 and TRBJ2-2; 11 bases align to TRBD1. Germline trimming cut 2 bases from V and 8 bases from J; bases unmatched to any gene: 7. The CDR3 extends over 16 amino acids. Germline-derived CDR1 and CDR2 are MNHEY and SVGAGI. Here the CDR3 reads CASSYGTGGPYGELFF. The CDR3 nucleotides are TGTGCCAGCAGTTACGGGACAGGGGGACCTTATGGGGAGCTGTTTTTT.

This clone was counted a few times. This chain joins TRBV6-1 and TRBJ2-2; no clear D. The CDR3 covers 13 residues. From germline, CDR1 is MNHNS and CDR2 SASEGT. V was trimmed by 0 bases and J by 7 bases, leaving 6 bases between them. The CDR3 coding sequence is TGTGCCAGCAGTGAAGCGGAGAACGGGGAGCTGTTTTTT. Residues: CASSEAENGELFF.

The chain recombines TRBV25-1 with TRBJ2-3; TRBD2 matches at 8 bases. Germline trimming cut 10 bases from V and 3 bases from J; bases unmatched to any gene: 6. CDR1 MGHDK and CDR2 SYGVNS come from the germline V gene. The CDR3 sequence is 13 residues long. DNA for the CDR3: TGTGCCACTGTGAAGCGGGAGACAGATACGCAGTATTTT. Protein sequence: CATVKRETDTQYF.

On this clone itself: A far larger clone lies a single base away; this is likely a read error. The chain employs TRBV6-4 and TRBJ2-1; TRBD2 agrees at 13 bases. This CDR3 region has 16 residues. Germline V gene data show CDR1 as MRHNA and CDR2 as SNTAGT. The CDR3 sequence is CASSESPGLAGNGQFF. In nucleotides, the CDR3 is TGTGCCAGCAGTGAATCTCCGGGACTAGCGGGGAATGGGCAGTTCTTC.

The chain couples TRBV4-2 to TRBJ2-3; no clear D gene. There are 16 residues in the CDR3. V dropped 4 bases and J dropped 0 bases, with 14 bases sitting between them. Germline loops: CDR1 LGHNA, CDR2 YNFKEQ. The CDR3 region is CASSLWARPSTDTQYF. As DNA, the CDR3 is TGTGCCAGCAGCCTCTGGGCGCGGCCAAGCACAGATACGCAGTATTTT.

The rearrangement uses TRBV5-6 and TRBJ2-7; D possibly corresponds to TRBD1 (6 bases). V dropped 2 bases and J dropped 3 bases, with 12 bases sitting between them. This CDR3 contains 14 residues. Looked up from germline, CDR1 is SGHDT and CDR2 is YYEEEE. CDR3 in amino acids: CASSLKQGHYEQYF. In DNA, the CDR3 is TGTGCCAGCAGCTTAAAACAGGGACACTACGAGCAGTACTTC.

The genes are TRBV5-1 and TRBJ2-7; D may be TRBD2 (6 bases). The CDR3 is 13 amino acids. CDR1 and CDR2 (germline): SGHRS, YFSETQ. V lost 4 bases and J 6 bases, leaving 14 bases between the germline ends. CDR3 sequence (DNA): TGCGCCAGCAGCGTCCTTGGCGGGGCCGAGCAGTACTTC. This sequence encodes CASSVLGGAEQYF.

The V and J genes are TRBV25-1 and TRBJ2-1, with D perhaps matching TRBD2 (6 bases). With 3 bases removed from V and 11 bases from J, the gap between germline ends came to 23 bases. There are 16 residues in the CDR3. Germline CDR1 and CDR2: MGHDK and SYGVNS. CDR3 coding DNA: TGTGCCAGCAGTGACGCAGGAGGGACCGCCAACGGGCAGCAGTTCTTC. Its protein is CASSDAGGTANGQQFF.

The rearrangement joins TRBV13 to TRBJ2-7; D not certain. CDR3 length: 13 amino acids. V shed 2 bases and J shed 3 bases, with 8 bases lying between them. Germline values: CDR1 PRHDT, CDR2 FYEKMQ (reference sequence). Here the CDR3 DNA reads TGTGCCAGCAGCTTATCCTGGGGCTACGAGCAGTACTTC. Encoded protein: CASSLSWGYEQYF.

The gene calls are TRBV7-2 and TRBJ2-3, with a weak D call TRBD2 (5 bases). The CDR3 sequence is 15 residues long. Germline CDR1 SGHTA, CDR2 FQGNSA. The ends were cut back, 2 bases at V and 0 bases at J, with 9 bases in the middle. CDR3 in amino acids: CASSLMDFSTDTQYF. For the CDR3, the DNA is TGTGCCAGCAGCTTAATGGACTTCAGCACAGATACGCAGTATTTT.

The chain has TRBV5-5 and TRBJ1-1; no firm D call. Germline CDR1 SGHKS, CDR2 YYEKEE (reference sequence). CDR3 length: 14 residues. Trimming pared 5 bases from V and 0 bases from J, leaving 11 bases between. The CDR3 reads CASRWAHMNTEAFF. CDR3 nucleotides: TGTGCCAGCAGGTGGGCACATATGAACACTGAAGCTTTCTTT.

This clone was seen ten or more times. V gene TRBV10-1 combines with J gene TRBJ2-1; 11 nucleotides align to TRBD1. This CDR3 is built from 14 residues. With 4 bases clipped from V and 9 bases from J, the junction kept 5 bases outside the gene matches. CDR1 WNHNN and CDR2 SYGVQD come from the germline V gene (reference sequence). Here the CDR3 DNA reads TGCGCCAGCAGTGGGGGACAGGGGGGGATTGAGCAGTTCTTC. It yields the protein CASSGGQGGIEQFF.

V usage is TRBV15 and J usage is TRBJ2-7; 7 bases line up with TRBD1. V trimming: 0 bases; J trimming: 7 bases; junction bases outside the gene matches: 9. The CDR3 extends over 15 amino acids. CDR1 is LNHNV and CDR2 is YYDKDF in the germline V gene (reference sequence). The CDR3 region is CATSRDRGRSGEQYF. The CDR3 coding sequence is TGTGCCACCAGCAGAGATAGGGGGCGGTCGGGGGAGCAGTACTTC.

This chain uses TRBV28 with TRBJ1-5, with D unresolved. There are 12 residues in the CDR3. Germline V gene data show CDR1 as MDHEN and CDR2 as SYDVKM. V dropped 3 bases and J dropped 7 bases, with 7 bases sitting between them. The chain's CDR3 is CASSFMEQPQHF. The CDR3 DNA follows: TGTGCCAGCAGTTTTATGGAACAGCCCCAGCATTTT.

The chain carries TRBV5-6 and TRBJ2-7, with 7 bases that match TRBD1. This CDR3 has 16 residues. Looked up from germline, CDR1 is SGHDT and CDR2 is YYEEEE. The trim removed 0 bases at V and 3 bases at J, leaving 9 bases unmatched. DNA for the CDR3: TGTGCCAGCAGCTTGGAGGGGGCAGGGCCCAGCTACGAGCAGTACTTC. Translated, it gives CASSLEGAGPSYEQYF.

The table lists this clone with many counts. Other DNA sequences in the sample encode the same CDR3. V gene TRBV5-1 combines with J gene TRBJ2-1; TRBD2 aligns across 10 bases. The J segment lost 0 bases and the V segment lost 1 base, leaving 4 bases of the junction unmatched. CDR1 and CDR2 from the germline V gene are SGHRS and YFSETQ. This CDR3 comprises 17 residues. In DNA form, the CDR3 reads TGCGCCAGCAGCTTGTTGGCTAGCGGGAGCTCCTACAATGAGCAGTTCTTC. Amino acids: CASSLLASGSSYNEQFF.

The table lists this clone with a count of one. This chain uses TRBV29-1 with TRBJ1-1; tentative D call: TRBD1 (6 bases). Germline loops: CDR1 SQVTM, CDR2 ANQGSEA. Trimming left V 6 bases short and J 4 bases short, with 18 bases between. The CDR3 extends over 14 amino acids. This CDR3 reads CSVLNQGRGTEAFF. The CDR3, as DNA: TGCAGCGTACTAAACCAGGGGAGGGGCACTGAAGCTTTCTTT. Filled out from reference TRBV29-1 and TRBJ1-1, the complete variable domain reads SAVISQKPSRDICQRGTSLTIQCQVDSQVTMMFWYRQQPGQSLTLIATANQGSEATYESGFVIDKFPISRPNLTFSTLTVSNMSPEDSSIYLCSVLNQGRGTEAFFGQGTRLTVV.

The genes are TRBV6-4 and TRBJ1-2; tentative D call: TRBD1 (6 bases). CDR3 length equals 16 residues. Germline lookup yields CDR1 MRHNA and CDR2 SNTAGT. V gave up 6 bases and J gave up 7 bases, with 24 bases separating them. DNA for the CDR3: TGTGCCAGCAGCCCGGGTACCTTACAGGGAGACCTTGGCTACACCTTC. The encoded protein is CASSPGTLQGDLGYTF.

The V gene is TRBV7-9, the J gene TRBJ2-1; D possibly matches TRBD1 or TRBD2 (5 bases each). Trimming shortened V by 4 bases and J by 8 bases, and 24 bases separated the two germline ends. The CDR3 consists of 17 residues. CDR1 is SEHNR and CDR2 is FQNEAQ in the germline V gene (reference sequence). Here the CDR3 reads CASSSPFVGPTLDEQFF. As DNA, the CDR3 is TGTGCCAGCAGCTCCCCCTTCGTGGGACCCACCTTGGATGAGCAGTTCTTC.

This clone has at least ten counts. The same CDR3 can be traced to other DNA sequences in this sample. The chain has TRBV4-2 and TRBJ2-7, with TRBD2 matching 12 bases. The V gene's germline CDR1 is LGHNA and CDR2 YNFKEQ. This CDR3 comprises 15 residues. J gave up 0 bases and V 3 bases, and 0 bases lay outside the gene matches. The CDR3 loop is CASSQGLAGSYEQYF. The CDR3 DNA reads TGTGCCAGCAGCCAGGGACTAGCGGGCTCCTACGAGCAGTACTTC.

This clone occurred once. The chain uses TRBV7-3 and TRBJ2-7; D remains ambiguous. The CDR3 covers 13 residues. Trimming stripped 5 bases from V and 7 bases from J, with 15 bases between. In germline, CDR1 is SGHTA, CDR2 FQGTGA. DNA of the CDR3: TGTGCCAGCAGCCCCCGGGCCTACTCGGAGCAGTACTTC. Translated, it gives CASSPRAYSEQYF.

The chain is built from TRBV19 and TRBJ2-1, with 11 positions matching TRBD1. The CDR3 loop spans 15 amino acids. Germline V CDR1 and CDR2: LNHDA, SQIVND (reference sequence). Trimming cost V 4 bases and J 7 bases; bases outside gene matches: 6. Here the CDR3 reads CASSTGQGAPNEQFF. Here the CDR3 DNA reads TGTGCCAGTAGTACCGGACAGGGGGCGCCGAATGAGCAGTTCTTC.

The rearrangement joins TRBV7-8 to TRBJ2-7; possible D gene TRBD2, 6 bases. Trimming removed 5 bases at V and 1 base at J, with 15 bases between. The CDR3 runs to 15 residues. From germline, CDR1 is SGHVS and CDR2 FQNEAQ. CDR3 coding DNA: TGTGCCAGCAGCCGGGTCCCGGGACTTTCCTACGAGCAGTACTTC. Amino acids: CASSRVPGLSYEQYF.

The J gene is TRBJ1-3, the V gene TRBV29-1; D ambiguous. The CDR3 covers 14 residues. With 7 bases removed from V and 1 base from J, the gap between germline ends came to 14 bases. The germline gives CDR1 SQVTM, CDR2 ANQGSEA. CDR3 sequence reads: CSAGGRESGNTIYF. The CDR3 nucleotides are TGCAGCGCCGGTGGCAGAGAGTCTGGAAACACCATATATTTT.

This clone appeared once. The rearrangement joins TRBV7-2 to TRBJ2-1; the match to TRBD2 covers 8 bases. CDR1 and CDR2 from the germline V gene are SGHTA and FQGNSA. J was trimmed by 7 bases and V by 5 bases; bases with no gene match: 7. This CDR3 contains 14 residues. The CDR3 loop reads CASSTRTSYNEQFF. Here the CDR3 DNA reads TGTGCCAGCAGCACAAGGACTAGCTATAATGAGCAGTTCTTC.